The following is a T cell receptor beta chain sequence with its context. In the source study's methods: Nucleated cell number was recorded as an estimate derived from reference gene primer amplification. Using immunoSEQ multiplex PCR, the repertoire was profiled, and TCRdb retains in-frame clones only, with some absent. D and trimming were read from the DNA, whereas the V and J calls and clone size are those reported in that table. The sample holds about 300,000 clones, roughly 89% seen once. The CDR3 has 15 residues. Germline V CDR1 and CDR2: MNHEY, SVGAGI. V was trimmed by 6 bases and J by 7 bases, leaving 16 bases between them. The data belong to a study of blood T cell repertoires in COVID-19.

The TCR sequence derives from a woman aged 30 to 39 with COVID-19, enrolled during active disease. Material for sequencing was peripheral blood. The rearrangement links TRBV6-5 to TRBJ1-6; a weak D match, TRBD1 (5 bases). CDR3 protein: CASRARGVNNSPLHF. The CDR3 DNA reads TGTGCCAGCAGGGCCCGGGGGGTAAACAATTCACCCCTCCACTTT.